A selection of T cell receptor beta chains follows, all from one sample in a study of OX40 agonist ivuxolimab in advanced cancers. TCRdb's table, derived via immunoSEQ multiplex PCR, lists solely in-frame clones and lacks some. The table has approximately 80,000 clones, around 94% seen once; the top ten hold roughly a tenth. Sequences were derived from CD4+ or CD8+ T cells sorted from blood, sampled in a trial of the OX40 agonist ivuxolimab. The source is an adult with an advanced solid tumor such as melanoma, head and neck, liver or kidney cancer. Both conserved end residues are part of each CDR3. The D gene is left open where the match is weak. Not all rows give a size; the values are once, few, many and, for expanded clones, a class.

clone_size d_call j_call v_call cdr3_nt cdr3_aa
- - TRBJ2-7 TRBV6-5 TGTGCCAGCAGTTCACCGGGCAGGGAACTATACGAGCAGTACTTC CASSSPGRELYEQYF
- - TRBJ2-1 TRBV27 TGTGCCAGCAGTTGGCCGGGTAATGAGCAGTTCTTC CASSWPGNEQFF
- - TRBJ1-1 TRBV28 TGTGCCAGCACCCTTAGAGGGGTTACTGAAGCTTTCTTT CASTLRGVTEAFF
- - TRBJ2-1 TRBV21-1 TGTGCCAGCAGCCCCCCCCGTCCGGTAAGGATCGCTTACAATGAGCAGTTCTTC CASSPPRPVRIAYNEQFF
- - TRBJ1-2 TRBV27 TGTGCCAGCAGTCTCTCTCGACAAGCCGGGGGGCTCGCCTATGGCTACACCTTC CASSLSRQAGGLAYGYTF
- - TRBJ1-2 TRBV29-1 TGCAGCGTTAAAGGGTACAGCACTAACTATGGCTACACCTTC CSVKGYSTNYGYTF
- - TRBJ2-2 TRBV28 TGTGCCAGCACCCTTGAGGGGGAAATTGCCGGGGAGCTGTTTTTT CASTLEGEIAGELFF
once TRBD2 TRBJ2-5 TRBV4-1 TGCGCCAGCAGCCAAGCGGCGGGGGGGCCGGAGACCCAGTACTTC CASSQAAGGPETQYF
- - TRBJ2-5 TRBV28 TGTGCCAGCAGACTGACAGTCCAAGAGACCCAGTACTTC CASRLTVQETQYF
- TRBD1 TRBJ2-7 TRBV7-8 TGTGCCAGCAGCCGACTGGGACAGGGCTACGAGCAGTACTTC CASSRLGQGYEQYF
- - TRBJ2-3 TRBV5-4 TGTGCCAGCAGCGGGGGGATTTTGCCCCCCACAGATACGCAGTATTTT CASSGGILPPTDTQYF
- - TRBJ2-7 TRBV29-1 TGCAGCGTTGAATCGGGGAGCTCCTACGAGCAGTACTTC CSVESGSSYEQYF
- - TRBJ1-5 TRBV6-6 TGTGCCGGGGGGTACGGCAATCAGCCCCAGCATTTT CAGGYGNQPQHF
- - TRBJ2-2 TRBV13 TGTGCCAGCAGCTTAGGTGGAATCAACACCGGGGAGCTGTTTTTT CASSLGGINTGELFF
- - TRBJ1-1 TRBV28 TGTGCCAGCAGTTTTGTTCGGGGGGCTGAAGCTTTCTTT CASSFVRGAEAFF
- - TRBJ2-7 TRBV5-1 TGCGCCAGCAGCTTTGGCACATCCTACGAGCAGTACTTC CASSFGTSYEQYF
once - TRBJ2-1 TRBV28 TGTGCCAGCAGCTCGGACTTTCCCAATGAGCAGTTCTTC CASSSDFPNEQFF
- - TRBJ1-4 TRBV5-6 TGTGCCAGCAGCTTGGGGTTTGGCGGAATGGAAGAAAAACTGTTTTTT CASSLGFGGMEEKLFF
- - TRBJ2-3 TRBV27 TGTGCCAGCAGTTCCCTCCTAGACGATACGCAGTATTTT CASSSLLDDTQYF
- - TRBJ2-5 TRBV14 TGTGCCAGCAGCTCCTACGGGAGTAGCGGGACCCAGTACTTC CASSSYGSSGTQYF
- - TRBJ1-4 TRBV7-8 TGTGCCAGCAGCTTAGTGGGGCAGACGGTTGAAAAACTGTTTTTT CASSLVGQTVEKLFF
- - TRBJ2-2 TRBV7-9 TGTGCCAGCAGCTTACCGGGTCAAGGTACGGCCGGGGAGCTGTTTTTT CASSLPGQGTAGELFF
- TRBD2 TRBJ2-7 TRBV7-9 TGTGCCATCAGGCCTAGCGGGTGGAACGAGCAGTACTTC CAIRPSGWNEQYF
- - TRBJ2-5 TRBV4-1 TGCGCCAGCAGCCAAGATATTAGCGTTCAAGAGACCCAGTACTTC CASSQDISVQETQYF
- - TRBJ2-2 TRBV21-1 TGTGCCAGCAGCAAAGCTTCTCGTACGGGGACGACCGGGGAGCTGTTTTTT CASSKASRTGTTGELFF
- - TRBJ2-7 TRBV19 TGTGCCACTTGTCAGGGAAATCACTACGAGCAGTACTTC CATCQGNHYEQYF
- - TRBJ2-7 TRBV7-9 TGTGCCAGCAGTTTGGTGACAGGTTCCTACGAGCAGTACTTC CASSLVTGSYEQYF
- TRBD2 TRBJ2-7 TRBV7-6 TGTGCCAGCAGCCCGGGAGGGGGGCCCTACTACGAGCAGTACTTC CASSPGGGPYYEQYF
- TRBD1 TRBJ1-1 TRBV7-8 TGTGCCAGCAGCTTGACAGGGGTGGGTACTGAAGCTTTCTTT CASSLTGVGTEAFF
- - TRBJ2-7 TRBV28 TGTGCCAGCAGCACCGACCAGGGGCCCTACGAGCAGTACTTC CASSTDQGPYEQYF
- TRBD1 TRBJ2-3 TRBV28 TGTGCCAGCGCCTGGACAGGGCTCACAGATACGCAGTATTTT CASAWTGLTDTQYF
- - TRBJ2-3 TRBV7-9 TGTGCCAGCAGCCCCGTGATGGAGGCAGGGGACTCCTATACGCAGTATTTT CASSPVMEAGDSYTQYF
once - TRBJ2-3 TRBV11-1 TGTGCCAGCAGCTTAAGTGGGTCTGCCTACACAGATACGCAGTATTTT CASSLSGSAYTDTQYF
- - TRBJ1-5 TRBV10-1 TGCGCCAGCAGTGAGTCTAGGGGTGGGGGTGTATCGACGAATAGCAATCAGCCCCAGCATTTT CASSESRGGGVSTNSNQPQHF
- - TRBJ2-7 TRBV19 TGTGCCAGTAGTACGGGTAGTGGGGGACCCTACGAGCAGTACTTC CASSTGSGGPYEQYF
- - TRBJ2-6 TRBV4-1 TGCGCCAGCAGCCAAGTGAGCTCTGGGGCCAACGTCCTGACTTTC CASSQVSSGANVLTF
- - TRBJ1-1 TRBV4-3 TGCGCCAGCAGCCAAGTAAGGGTAGAGAACACTGAAGCTTTCTTT CASSQVRVENTEAFF
- - TRBJ2-7 TRBV27 TGTGCCAGCAGGTACAGGGCGACGTACGAGCAGTACTTC CASRYRATYEQYF
- - TRBJ2-1 TRBV21-1 TGTGCCAGCAGCAGGGTAAAGGGCGGAGTCGCCAATGAGCAGTTCTTC CASSRVKGGVANEQFF
- TRBD2 TRBJ2-5 TRBV6-1 TGTGCCAGCAGTGATTATCTAGCGGGAGGGCAAGAGACCCAGTACTTC CASSDYLAGGQETQYF
few - TRBJ1-2 TRBV7-3 TGTGCCAGCAGCTTAACTACGGGAGAGGGCTACACCTTC CASSLTTGEGYTF
- TRBD2 TRBJ2-1 TRBV27 TGTGCCAGCAGGATAGGGGGACTAGCTTCTTACAATGAGCAGTTCTTC CASRIGGLASYNEQFF
- - TRBJ2-3 TRBV5-6 TGTGCCAGCAGCCTGCCGGCGGTGCTTGATACGCAGTATTTT CASSLPAVLDTQYF
- TRBD2 TRBJ2-1 TRBV28 TGTGCCAGCAAGGGTAGCGGGATTGCGGAAGGGCAAGCCGGCAATGAGCAGTTCTTC CASKGSGIAEGQAGNEQFF
- - TRBJ1-1 TRBV30 TGTGCCTGGAGCCCGACGGCGAACACTGAAGCTTTCTTT CAWSPTANTEAFF
- - TRBJ1-1 TRBV19 TGTGCCAGTAGTATTTGGGCGGGGAACACTGAAGCTTTCTTT CASSIWAGNTEAFF
few TRBD1 TRBJ1-2 TRBV19 TGTGCCAGTAGTATAGGGACAGGCTATGGCTACACCTTC CASSIGTGYGYTF
once - TRBJ1-1 TRBV19 TGTGCCAGTAGTACAGGGAGCAACACTGAAGCTTTCTTT CASSTGSNTEAFF
- TRBD2 TRBJ2-7 TRBV19 TGTGCCAGTAAGGCACTAGCGGGGGGGCACTACGAGCAGTACTTC CASKALAGGHYEQYF
- - TRBJ1-6 TRBV30 TGTGCCTGGACGGAAAGCTCCTATAATTCACCCCTCCACTTT CAWTESSYNSPLHF
- TRBD1 TRBJ2-1 TRBV13 TGTGCCAGCAGCTTTGATTCCGGGACAGGGTTCTACAATGAGCAGTTCTTC CASSFDSGTGFYNEQFF
- - TRBJ1-2 TRBV25-1 TGTGCCAGCAGTGAATTGACAGCCACTTTTTCCTATGGCTACACCTTC CASSELTATFSYGYTF
- - TRBJ1-2 TRBV6-4 TGTGCCAAAGTGACAGCGAACTATGGCTACACCTTC CAKVTANYGYTF
- TRBD1 TRBJ1-1 TRBV27 TGTGCCAGCAGTTTATCGGGACAGGGAGGATGGAACACTGAAGCTTTCTTT CASSLSGQGGWNTEAFF
- TRBD2 TRBJ2-2 TRBV7-8 TGTGCCAGCAGCTTAGTGGTAGCGGGAGGGTCCGGGGAGCTGTTTTTT CASSLVVAGGSGELFF
- TRBD1 TRBJ1-5 TRBV9 TGTGCCAGCAGCCCGTGGGGGACAGGGGGGGAGCCCCAGCATTTT CASSPWGTGGEPQHF
- TRBD2 TRBJ2-7 TRBV15 TGTGCCACCAGCAGAGAGCCGCGGGAGCCCTCGGAGCAGTACTTC CATSREPREPSEQYF
- TRBD1 TRBJ1-1 TRBV7-9 TGTGCCAGCCGAGGACAGGAGAGTGAAGCTTTCTTT CASRGQESEAFF
- TRBD2 TRBJ2-1 TRBV27 TGTGCCAGCAGGGGACTAGCGGGCTCCTACAATGAGCAGTTCTTC CASRGLAGSYNEQFF